What follows are 27 T cell receptor beta chains derived from one specimen sequenced in a study of radiation and T cells in renal cell carcinoma. Data came from immunoSEQ multiplex PCR; TCRdb stores just in-frame clones and leaves some out. The data contain 140,000 or so clones, approximately 90% of them singletons. The time point was: baseline pretreatment blood. Specified treatment: 15 Gy SBRT to primary tumor, nephrectomy 4 weeks later. The sample consisted of blood, taken from a patient whose treatment included radiotherapy and nephrectomy. The receptor set was obtained from a woman between 45 and 65 years old with renal cell carcinoma.

V gene TRBV7-2 combines with J gene TRBJ2-3; unclear D gene. The V gene's germline CDR1 is SGHTA and CDR2 FQGNSA. The ends were cut back, 5 bases at V and 0 bases at J, with 0 bases in the middle. The CDR3 spans 11 residues. This chain's CDR3 is CASSSTDTQYF. The CDR3 region has the DNA TGTGCCAGCAGCAGCACAGATACGCAGTATTTT.

V usage is TRBV19 and J usage is TRBJ2-6; D is unresolved. V was pared by 3 bases and J by 4 bases, with 10 bases between. From germline, CDR1 is LNHDA and CDR2 SQIVND (reference sequence). The CDR3 is made up of 15 amino acids. The CDR3 protein is CASSILAVGANVLTF. In DNA form, the CDR3 reads TGTGCCAGTAGTATTTTAGCAGTAGGGGCCAACGTCCTGACTTTC.

About this clone: The same CDR3 arises from other DNA sequences in this sample as well. The chain joins TRBV2 to TRBJ2-2, with a tentative D call TRBD2 (6 bases). V shed 8 bases and J shed 1 base, with 8 bases lying between them. The germline V gene encodes CDR1 SNHLY and CDR2 FYNNEI. The CDR3 has 13 residues. The CDR3 DNA is TGTGCCAGCTCGGAGGGGAACACCGGGGAGCTGTTTTTT. This sequence encodes CASSEGNTGELFF. The full variable domain, completed using reference TRBV2 and TRBJ2-2, is EPEVTQTPSHQVTQMGQEVILRCVPISNHLYFYWYRQILGQKVEFLVSFYNNEISEKSEIFDDQFSVERPDGSNFTLKIRSTKLEDSAMYFCASSEGNTGELFFGEGSRLTVL.

Points on this clone: One end of the junction fails to match germline, which may point to a read error. The rearrangement links TRBV4-3 to TRBJ1-2; D not resolved. This CDR3 is 12 amino acids long. From germline, CDR1 is LGHNA and CDR2 YSLEER. The CDR3 DNA follows: TGCGCCAGCAGCCAAGATAGGCAAAAGTGGGCCTTC. It specifies CASSQDRQKWAF.

The J gene is TRBJ1-4, the V gene TRBV5-1, with TRBD1 identical over 7 bases. V dropped 2 bases and J dropped 7; count of bases not matched to a gene: 8. Germline CDR1 SGHRS, CDR2 YFSETQ. This CDR3 contains 15 residues. CDR3 DNA sequence: TGCGCCAGCAGCTTAGACAGGGTTGGACCTGAAAAACTGTTTTTT. As protein: CASSLDRVGPEKLFF. Together with reference TRBV5-1 and TRBJ1-4, the CDR3 gives the full variable domain: KAGVTQTPRYLIKTRGQQVTLSCSPISGHRSVSWYQQTPGQGLQFLFEYFSETQRNKGNFPGRFSGRQFSNSRSEMNVSTLELGDSALYLCASSLDRVGPEKLFFGSGTQLSVL.

The J gene is TRBJ2-7, the V gene TRBV5-1, with D tentatively TRBD2 (5 bases). The CDR3 runs to 14 residues. The germline V gene has CDR1 SGHRS and CDR2 YFSETQ. V was cut by 6 bases and J by 0 bases, with 13 bases left in between. Here the CDR3 reads CASTLEGSSYEQYF. In nucleotides, the CDR3 is TGCGCCAGCACCCTTGAGGGCAGCTCCTACGAGCAGTACTTC.

The chain carries TRBV5-1 and TRBJ1-2; D is unclear. The CDR3 extends over 14 amino acids. Germline V CDR1 and CDR2: SGHRS, YFSETQ. V lost 0 bases and J 3 bases, leaving 9 bases between the germline ends. CDR3 protein: CASSLDQADYGYTF. The CDR3 nucleotides are TGCGCCAGCAGCTTGGACCAGGCGGACTATGGCTACACCTTC.

The rearrangement links TRBV5-4 to TRBJ1-4, with D maybe TRBD1 (5 bases). Trimming removed 4 bases at V and 0 bases at J, with 25 bases between. The CDR3 sequence is 20 residues long. Germline-derived CDR1 and CDR2 are SGHNT and YYREEE (reference sequence). CDR3 amino acids: CASSAILRDPLAATNEKLFF. CDR3 DNA sequence: TGTGCCAGCAGCGCCATTCTCCGGGACCCACTCGCTGCAACTAATGAAAAACTGTTTTTT.

CDR3: CATSTTRGVGEKLFF. CDR3 sequence (DNA): TGTGCCACCAGCACAACCCGGGGGGTAGGGGAAAAACTGTTTTTT. The chain recombines TRBV15 with TRBJ1-4, with D tentatively TRBD1 (5 bases). Germline values: CDR1 LNHNV, CDR2 YYDKDF (reference sequence). This CDR3 has 15 residues. The V end lost 4 bases, the J end lost 8 bases, and 17 bases lay between the germline ends.

J is TRBJ1-1 and V is TRBV13, with D possibly being TRBD1 (6 bases). The CDR3 is made up of 16 amino acids. Germline CDR1 is PRHDT and CDR2 is FYEKMQ (reference sequence). Trimming removed 0 bases at V and 5 bases at J, with 16 bases between. The CDR3 nucleotides are TGTGCCAGCAGCTTAGGGGCCTTAGGGGGTGGGACTGAAGCTTTCTTT. Its protein is CASSLGALGGGTEAFF.

The chain links TRBV5-1 to TRBJ2-2; D uncertain. Germline V gene data show CDR1 as SGHRS and CDR2 as YFSETQ. The CDR3 has 17 amino acids. The V end lost 0 bases, the J end lost 0 bases, and 12 bases lay between the germline ends. CDR3 amino acids: CASSLVAATPNTGELFF. For the CDR3, the DNA is TGCGCCAGCAGCTTGGTAGCTGCGACACCGAACACCGGGGAGCTGTTTTTT.

The chain employs TRBV2 and TRBJ1-5, with D maybe TRBD1 (5 bases). Trimming removed 4 bases at V and 6 bases at J, with 10 bases between. The germline V gene has CDR1 SNHLY and CDR2 FYNNEI. The CDR3 length is 13 residues. DNA for the CDR3: TGTGCCAGCAGTGTGGAGGGGACTCAGCCCCAGCATTTT. It codes for CASSVEGTQPQHF.

The gene calls are TRBV6-5 and TRBJ2-3, with 9 bases aligning to TRBD1. Per germline, CDR1 MNHEY and CDR2 SVGAGI. The CDR3 is 15 residues long. Trimming at V came to 5 bases and at J to 6 bases, leaving 9 bases not matched to a gene. The CDR3 bases are TGTGCCAGCAGTACCCCGGACAGGGGTCTTGATACGCAGTATTTT. Its protein is CASSTPDRGLDTQYF.

This clone showed up just a few times. The V gene is TRBV19, the J gene TRBJ2-7; TRBD1 might be the D (5 bases). Germline values: CDR1 LNHDA, CDR2 SQIVND (reference sequence). The CDR3 spans 15 residues. Trimming pared 0 bases from V and 3 bases from J, leaving 12 bases between. This chain's CDR3 is CASSIDLDINYEQYF. As DNA, the CDR3 is TGTGCCAGTAGTATAGATCTGGACATAAACTACGAGCAGTACTTC.

The sample holds one count of this clone. CDR3 nucleotides: TGCGCCAGCAGCTTGGGAACAGGGAATAATGAAAAACTGTTTTTT. Translation gives CASSLGTGNNEKLFF. This sequence joins TRBV5-1 and TRBJ1-4; a weak D match, TRBD1 (6 bases). The germline V gene encodes CDR1 SGHRS and CDR2 YFSETQ. CDR3 size: 15 residues. V lost 0 bases and J lost 4, with 10 bases in between.

The chain joins TRBV6-1 to TRBJ1-4; D is unresolved. Germline V gene lookup returns CDR1 MNHNS and CDR2 SASEGT. V lost 4 bases to trimming and J lost 4 bases, with 13 bases between them. CDR3 length: 15 amino acids. DNA for the CDR3: TGTGCCAGCAGTGGAAGTGTTAGAAGTAATGAAAAACTGTTTTTT. Encoded protein: CASSGSVRSNEKLFF.

The J gene is TRBJ2-2, the V gene TRBV5-1; D might be TRBD1 (5 bases). The CDR3 covers 15 residues. From germline, CDR1 is SGHRS and CDR2 YFSETQ. V lost 3 bases, J lost 5 bases, and 14 bases lay in between. The CDR3 DNA reads as TGCGCCAGCAGCTCCGGCTCCACAGGAACCGGGGAGCTGTTTTTT. Encoded protein: CASSSGSTGTGELFF.

The rearrangement uses TRBV4-2 and TRBJ2-3; TRBD2 matches 8 bases. CDR1 is LGHNA, CDR2 YNFKEQ, per germline. CDR3 size: 17 residues. Trimming took 2 bases from V and 2 from J; bases not matched to a gene: 9. The CDR3 DNA follows: TGTGCCAGCAGCCAATACCATAGCGGGGAAGACACAGATACGCAGTATTTT. Translation: CASSQYHSGEDTDTQYF.

A few counts support this clone. This chain joins TRBV5-5 and TRBJ1-6; 9 bases are shared with TRBD1. J gave up 7 bases and V 4 bases, and 6 bases lay outside the gene matches. Germline CDR1 SGHKS, CDR2 YYEKEE (reference sequence). The CDR3 runs 15 residues. This chain's CDR3 is CASSARQGDNSPLHF. For the CDR3, the DNA is TGTGCCAGCAGCGCACGACAGGGGGACAATTCACCCCTCCACTTT.

The chain uses TRBV5-1 and TRBJ2-2, with a weak D call TRBD2 (5 bases). The germline V gene has CDR1 SGHRS and CDR2 YFSETQ. This CDR3 has 15 residues. V was trimmed by 0 bases and J by 0 bases, leaving 6 bases between them. CDR3 DNA: TGCGCCAGCAGCTTGGACGGGGCGAACACCGGGGAGCTGTTTTTT. Its protein product is CASSLDGANTGELFF.

The genes are TRBV12-5 and TRBJ2-1, with 7 bases matching TRBD1. With V trimmed by 6 bases and J by 9 bases, 11 bases remained unmatched. The CDR3 covers 14 residues. CDR1 and CDR2 from the germline V gene are LGHNT and FRNRAP. CDR3 sequence (DNA): TGTGCTAGTGGCCCCGACAGGGAGATTCCTGAGCAGTTCTTC. Residues: CASGPDREIPEQFF.

The gene calls are TRBV9 and TRBJ2-1; 8 bases match TRBD2. Germline lookup yields CDR1 SGDLS and CDR2 YYNGEE. The CDR3 sequence is 15 residues long. The V and J ends lost 3 bases and 2 bases, in that order; junction bases with no gene match: 4. The CDR3 spells CASSAGLVPYNEQFF. CDR3 sequence (DNA): TGTGCCAGCAGCGCGGGACTAGTACCCTACAATGAGCAGTTCTTC.

This clone has just one count. The rearrangement joins TRBV14 to TRBJ2-7; tentatively, D is TRBD1 or TRBD2 (5 bases each). Trimming removed 4 bases at V and 1 base at J, with 11 bases between. Germline V gene lookup returns CDR1 SGHDN and CDR2 FVKESK. CDR3 length: 14 amino acids. The CDR3 DNA reads as TGTGCCAGCAGCCGTGGGACGGCTTCCTACGAGCAGTACTTC. Protein product: CASSRGTASYEQYF.

The rearrangement links TRBV5-8 to TRBJ2-5; D gene uncertain. The germline CDR1 and CDR2 sequences are SGHTS and YDEGEE. The V gene lost 5 bases and the J gene lost 0 bases, with 11 bases spanning the gap. CDR3 size: 14 residues. The CDR3 reads CASSTGINQETQYF. CDR3 coding DNA: TGTGCCAGCAGTACGGGTATAAACCAAGAGACCCAGTACTTC. Full variable domain (rest looked up from reference TRBV5-8 and TRBJ2-5): EAGVTQSPTHLIKTRGQQATLRCSPISGHTSVYWYQQALGLGLQFLLWYDEGEERNRGNFPPRFSGRQFPNYSSELNVNALELEDSALYLCASSTGINQETQYFGPGTRLLVL.

The chain joins TRBV6-6 to TRBJ1-3; the D is unclear. Trimming removed 0 bases from V and 0 bases from J, with 6 bases in between. This CDR3 region has 15 residues. The V gene's germline CDR1 is MNHNY and CDR2 SVGAGI (reference sequence). CDR3 protein: CASSYSDDSGNTIYF. In DNA, the CDR3 is TGTGCCAGCAGTTACTCAGACGACTCTGGAAACACCATATATTTT.

This clone showed up just a few times. The V gene is TRBV14, the J gene TRBJ1-1, with 11 bases fitting TRBD1. Germline CDR1 SGHDN, CDR2 FVKESK. The J segment lost 8 bases and the V segment lost 3 bases, leaving 5 bases of the junction unmatched. The CDR3 loop spans 14 amino acids. CDR3 protein: CASSHRTGGREAFF. In DNA, the CDR3 is TGTGCCAGCAGCCACCGGACAGGGGGCAGGGAAGCTTTCTTT.

This clone has a single count. The genes are TRBV29-1 and TRBJ1-1, with D possibly TRBD1 on 6 matching bases. V dropped 7 bases and J dropped 4 bases, with 16 bases sitting between them. CDR1 SQVTM and CDR2 ANQGSEA come from the germline V gene. This CDR3 has 13 amino acids. This CDR3 reads CSGRTASGTEAFF. DNA for the CDR3: TGCAGCGGCCGGACAGCCTCGGGCACTGAAGCTTTCTTT.